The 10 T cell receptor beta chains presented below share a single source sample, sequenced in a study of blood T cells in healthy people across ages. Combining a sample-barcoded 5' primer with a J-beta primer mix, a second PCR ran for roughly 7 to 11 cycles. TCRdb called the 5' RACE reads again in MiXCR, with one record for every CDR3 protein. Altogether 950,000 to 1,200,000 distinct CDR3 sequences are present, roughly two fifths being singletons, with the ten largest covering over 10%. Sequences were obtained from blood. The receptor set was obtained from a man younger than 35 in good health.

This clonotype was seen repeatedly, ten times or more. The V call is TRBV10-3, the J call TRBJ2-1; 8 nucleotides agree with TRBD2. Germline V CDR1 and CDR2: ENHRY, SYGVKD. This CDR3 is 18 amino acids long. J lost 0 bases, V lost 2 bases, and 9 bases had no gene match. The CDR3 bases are TGTGCCATCAGTGAGCTCCTAGCGGGTGAAAGCTCCTACAATGAGCAGTTCTTC. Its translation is CAISELLAGESSYNEQFF.

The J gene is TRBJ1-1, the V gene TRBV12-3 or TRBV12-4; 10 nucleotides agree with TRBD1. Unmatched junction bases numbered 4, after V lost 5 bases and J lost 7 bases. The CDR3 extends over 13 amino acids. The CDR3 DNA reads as TGTGCCAGCAGTCGCGGGACAGGGGTTGAAGCTTTCTTT. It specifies CASSRGTGVEAFF.

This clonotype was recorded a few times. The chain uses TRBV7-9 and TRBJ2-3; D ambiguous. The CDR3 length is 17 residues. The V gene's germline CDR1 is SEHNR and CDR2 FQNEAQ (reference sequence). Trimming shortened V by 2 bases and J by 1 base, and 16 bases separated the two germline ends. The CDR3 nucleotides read TGTGCCAGCAGCTTACTCTTGGCGGTCACCGGCACAGATACGCAGTATTTT. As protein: CASSLLLAVTGTDTQYF.

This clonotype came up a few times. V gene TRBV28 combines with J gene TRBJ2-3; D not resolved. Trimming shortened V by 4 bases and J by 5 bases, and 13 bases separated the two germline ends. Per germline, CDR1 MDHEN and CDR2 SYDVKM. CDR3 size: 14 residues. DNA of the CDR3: TGTGCCAGCAGTTCAGGCTCGATCCTAGATACGCAGTATTTT. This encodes CASSSGSILDTQYF.

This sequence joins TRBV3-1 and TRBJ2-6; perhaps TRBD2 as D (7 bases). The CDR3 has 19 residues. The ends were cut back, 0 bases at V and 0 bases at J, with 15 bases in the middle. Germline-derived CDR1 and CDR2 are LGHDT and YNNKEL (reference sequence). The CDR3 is CASSQDGGGRISGANVLTF. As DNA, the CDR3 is TGTGCCAGCAGCCAAGATGGGGGGGGCAGGATCTCTGGGGCCAACGTCCTGACTTTC.

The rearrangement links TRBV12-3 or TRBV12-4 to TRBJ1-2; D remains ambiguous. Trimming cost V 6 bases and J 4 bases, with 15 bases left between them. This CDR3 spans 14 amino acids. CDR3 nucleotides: TGTGCCAGCAGCCCCCCGGGTATTAGCTATGGCTACACCTTC. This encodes CASSPPGISYGYTF.

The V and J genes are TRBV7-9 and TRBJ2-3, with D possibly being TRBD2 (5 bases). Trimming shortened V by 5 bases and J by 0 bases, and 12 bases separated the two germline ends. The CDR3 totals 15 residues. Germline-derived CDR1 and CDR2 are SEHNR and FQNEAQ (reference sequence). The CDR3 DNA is TGTGCCAGCAGCATCCCTAGGACTAGCACAGATACGCAGTATTTT. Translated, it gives CASSIPRTSTDTQYF.

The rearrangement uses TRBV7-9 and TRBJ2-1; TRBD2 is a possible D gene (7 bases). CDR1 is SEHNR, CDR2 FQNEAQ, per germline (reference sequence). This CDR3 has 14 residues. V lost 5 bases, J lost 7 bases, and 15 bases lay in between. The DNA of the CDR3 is TGTGCCAGCAGCGGACGAGGGGGGGTAAATGAGCAGTTCTTC. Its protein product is CASSGRGGVNEQFF.

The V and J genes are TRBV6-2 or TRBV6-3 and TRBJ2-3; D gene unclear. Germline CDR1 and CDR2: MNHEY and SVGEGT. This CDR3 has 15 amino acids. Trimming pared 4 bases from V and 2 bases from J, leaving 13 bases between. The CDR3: CASSLVPGDTDTQYF. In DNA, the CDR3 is TGTGCCAGCAGTTTAGTTCCCGGCGACACAGATACGCAGTATTTT.

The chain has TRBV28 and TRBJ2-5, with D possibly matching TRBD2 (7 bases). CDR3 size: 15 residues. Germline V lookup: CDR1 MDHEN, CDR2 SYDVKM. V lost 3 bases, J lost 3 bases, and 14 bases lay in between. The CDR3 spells CASSFGGANEETQYF. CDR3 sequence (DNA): TGTGCCAGCAGTTTTGGGGGGGCAAACGAAGAGACCCAGTACTTC.